These 5 T cell receptor beta chains share one sample of origin, sequenced in a study of CD8 T cells in Susac syndrome. A quantity of roughly 0.5 to 1 ug RNA underwent reverse transcription using random hexamers. From the immunoSEQ multiplex PCR reads, TCRdb called clonotypes with MiXCR, one entry per CDR3 protein. Seen here are a few hundred thousand distinct CDR3 sequences, around 85% observed once, and the top ten hold 0.09% to 0.15%. What was sequenced was CD8+ T cells from PBMCs. Receptor source: a human donor with multiple sclerosis.

This clonotype was seen once. DNA of the CDR3: TGTGCCAGCAGCGTAGGGTCGGACAGGGGAAACACCATATATTTT. Translated, it gives CASSVGSDRGNTIYF. The chain is built from TRBV9 and TRBJ1-3, with 7 bases that match TRBD1. This CDR3 contains 15 residues. The V segment lost 0 bases and the J segment 4 bases; nucleotides outside the gene matches: 4. Germline assignment: CDR1 SGDLS and CDR2 YYNGEE. The variable domain in full, with the rest retrieved from reference TRBV9 and TRBJ1-3, is DSGVTQTPKHLITATGQRVTLRCSPRSGDLSVYWYQQSLDQGLQFLIQYYNGEERAKGNILERFSAQQFPDLHSELNLSSLELGDSALYFCASSVGSDRGNTIYFGEGSWLTVV.

The chain joins TRBV11-2 to TRBJ2-7; no firm D call. V lost 0 bases, J lost 0 bases, and 9 bases lay in between. There are 15 residues in the CDR3. CDR1 SGHAT and CDR2 FQNNGV come from the germline V gene. The CDR3 reads CASSLDDLSSYEQYF. The CDR3 region has the DNA TGTGCCAGCAGCTTAGATGATTTAAGCTCCTACGAGCAGTACTTC. The whole variable domain, filled in from reference TRBV11-2 and TRBJ2-7, reads EAGVAQSPRYKIIEKRQSVAFWCNPISGHATLYWYQQILGQGPKLLIQFQNNGVVDDSQLPKDRFSAERLKGVDSTLKIQPAKLEDSAVYLCASSLDDLSSYEQYFGPGTRLTVT.

The J gene is TRBJ2-1, the V gene TRBV5-1, with D perhaps matching TRBD1 (5 bases). V was trimmed by 0 bases and J by 8 bases, leaving 9 bases between them. The CDR3 totals 13 residues. CDR1 is SGHRS and CDR2 is YFSETQ in the germline V gene. The DNA for the CDR3 is TGCGCCAGCAGCTTGGGGCAGGGTGATGAGCAGTTCTTC. Encoded protein: CASSLGQGDEQFF.

This clonotype is a singleton in its sample. The chain couples TRBV27 to TRBJ2-7; D call uncertain. The germline V gene encodes CDR1 MNHEY and CDR2 SMNVEV (reference sequence). V was pared by 9 bases and J by 6 bases, with 6 bases between. CDR3 size: 9 residues. CDR3 in DNA: TGTGCCAGTGGATCCGAGCAGTACTTC. Its translation is CASGSEQYF.

J is TRBJ1-5 and V is TRBV15; D is possibly TRBD1 (6 bases). CDR1 is LNHNV and CDR2 is YYDKDF in the germline V gene (reference sequence). V was clipped by 3 bases and J by 7 bases, with 19 bases between them. This CDR3 is built from 16 residues. The CDR3 sequence is CATSRGPQGLGQPQHF. CDR3 coding DNA: TGTGCCACCAGCAGGGGACCACAGGGTCTAGGCCAGCCCCAGCATTTT. Complete variable domain (other parts from reference TRBV15 and TRBJ1-5): DAMVIQNPRYQVTQFGKPVTLSCSQTLNHNVMYWYQQKSSQAPKLLFHYYDKDFNNEADTPDNFQSRRPNTSFCFLDIRSPGLGDTAMYLCATSRGPQGLGQPQHFGDGTRLSIL.